The T cell receptor beta chain under discussion was sequenced for a study of OX40 agonist ivuxolimab in advanced cancers. Sampling of blood occurred at baseline, cycle 4 day 1, and cycle 7 day 1. The CDR3 is made up of 15 amino acids. V was shortened by 5 bases and J by 3 bases, with 17 bases between the two germline ends. The germline V gene encodes CDR1 SGHAT and CDR2 FQNNGV. Assay used: immunoSEQ multiplex PCR; TCRdb lists only in-frame clones, some missing. The sample has around 46,000 clones, 86% seen once; the top ten hold around an eighth. The chain joins TRBV11-2 to TRBJ2-7, with D maybe TRBD2 (6 bases). This receptor was taken from an adult with an advanced solid tumor such as melanoma, head and neck, liver or kidney cancer. Sequencing was performed on CD4+ or CD8+ T cells sorted from blood, taken in a trial of the OX40 agonist ivuxolimab. CDR3 DNA sequence: TGTGCCAGCAGCCTCGGAGGGCCCCAGGGCTACGAGCAGTACTTC. Translation: CASSLGGPQGYEQYF.